These 9 T cell receptor beta chains came from one sample sequenced in a study of CD8 T cells in Susac syndrome. Reverse transcription of 0.5 to 1 ug RNA was performed with random hexamers. TCRdb re-called the immunoSEQ multiplex PCR reads with MiXCR, one entry per CDR3 protein. The sample has about 210,000 distinct CDR3 sequences, nearly 97% seen once. Sequencing was performed on CD4+ T cells from PBMCs. The source of these receptors is a human donor with multiple sclerosis.

This chain uses TRBV5-1 with TRBJ2-7; tentatively, D is TRBD2 (5 bases). The V and J ends lost 2 bases and 6 bases respectively, with 9 bases between them. Germline-derived CDR1 and CDR2 are SGHRS and YFSETQ. The CDR3 runs to 12 residues. CDR3 protein: CASSLIGGEQYF. The CDR3 DNA is TGCGCCAGCAGCTTAATCGGAGGCGAGCAGTACTTC.

V is TRBV7-6 and J is TRBJ1-1; weak D call: TRBD1 (6 bases). This CDR3 comprises 16 residues. The V end was cut by 4 bases, the J end by 0 bases, with 15 bases between. Germline CDR1 SGHVS, CDR2 FNYEAQ. The CDR3 coding sequence is TGTGCCAGCAGCTCTGGCCGGGGGGCGTTGAACACTGAAGCTTTCTTT. Translation: CASSSGRGALNTEAFF.

Notes on this clonotype: As the CDR3 is not closed by the conserved phenylalanine or tryptophan, this likely results from a read error. The chain employs TRBV7-9 and TRBJ2-5; D not resolved. The CDR3 has 11 residues. Germline CDR1 reads SEHNR; CDR2 reads FQNEAQ (reference sequence). V dropped 4 bases and J dropped 2 bases, with 2 bases sitting between them. The CDR3 region is CASSSQETQYL. The CDR3 DNA reads as TGTGCCAGCAGCTCACAAGAGACCCAGTACCTC.

The chain joins TRBV20-1 to TRBJ1-2; D is unresolved. Trimming removed 1 base at V and 0 bases at J, with 6 bases between. This CDR3 is built from 13 residues. Germline CDR1 DFQATT, CDR2 SNEGSKA (reference sequence). In DNA, the CDR3 is TGCAGTGCTAGAGGCCGGACTAACTATGGCTACACCTTC. This codes for CSARGRTNYGYTF.

This clonotype was seen a single time. CDR3 DNA: TGTGCCGAAACTTCGGACAGGAAGTATGGCTACACCTTC. Amino acid sequence: CAETSDRKYGYTF. The chain employs TRBV30 and TRBJ1-2, with 7 nucleotides matching TRBD1. Germline trimming cut 8 bases from V and 5 bases from J; bases unmatched to any gene: 11. Germline CDR1 GTSNPN, CDR2 SVGIG (reference sequence). The CDR3 has 13 residues.

The rearrangement links TRBV7-9 to TRBJ2-6; 7 bases agree with TRBD2. The germline CDR1 and CDR2 sequences are SEHNR and FQNEAQ (reference sequence). The CDR3 consists of 18 residues. With V trimmed by 2 bases and J by 0 bases, 7 bases remained unmatched. In DNA, the CDR3 is TGTGCCAGCAGCTTATTCCTAGCGGCTTCCTCTGGGGCCAACGTCCTGACTTTC. It is translated as CASSLFLAASSGANVLTF. Supplemented by reference TRBV7-9 and TRBJ2-6, the full variable domain reads DTGVSQNPRHKITKRGQNVTFRCDPISEHNRLYWYRQTLGQGPEFLTYFQNEAQLEKSRLLSDRFSAERPKGSFSTLEIQRTEQGDSAMYLCASSLFLAASSGANVLTFGAGSRLTVL.

The chain has TRBV29-1 and TRBJ1-1, with 7 bases that match TRBD1. V lost 5 bases, J lost 0 bases, and 6 bases stayed unmatched. The CDR3 runs 14 residues. Germline CDR1 is SQVTM and CDR2 is ANQGSEA. The chain's CDR3 is CSVRSGGMNTEAFF. The CDR3 DNA reads as TGCAGCGTTAGATCAGGGGGGATGAACACTGAAGCTTTCTTT.

The chain links TRBV29-1 to TRBJ2-1; 7 bases are a match to TRBD1. Per the germline V gene, CDR1 is SQVTM and CDR2 is ANQGSEA. The CDR3 has 13 residues. CDR3 in DNA: TGCACTACACAGGGGAGCTCCTACAATGAGCAGTTCTTC. It yields the protein CTTQGSSYNEQFF.

This rearrangement joins TRBV20-1 to TRBJ2-1; D not resolved. Trimming pared 2 bases from V and 14 bases from J, leaving 16 bases between. This CDR3 is 12 amino acids long. Germline V gene data show CDR1 as DFQATT and CDR2 as SNEGSKA (reference sequence). CDR3 nucleotide sequence: TGCAGTGCTAGAAGATACGGCTCCGACGAGTTCTTC. Its translation: CSARRYGSDEFF.